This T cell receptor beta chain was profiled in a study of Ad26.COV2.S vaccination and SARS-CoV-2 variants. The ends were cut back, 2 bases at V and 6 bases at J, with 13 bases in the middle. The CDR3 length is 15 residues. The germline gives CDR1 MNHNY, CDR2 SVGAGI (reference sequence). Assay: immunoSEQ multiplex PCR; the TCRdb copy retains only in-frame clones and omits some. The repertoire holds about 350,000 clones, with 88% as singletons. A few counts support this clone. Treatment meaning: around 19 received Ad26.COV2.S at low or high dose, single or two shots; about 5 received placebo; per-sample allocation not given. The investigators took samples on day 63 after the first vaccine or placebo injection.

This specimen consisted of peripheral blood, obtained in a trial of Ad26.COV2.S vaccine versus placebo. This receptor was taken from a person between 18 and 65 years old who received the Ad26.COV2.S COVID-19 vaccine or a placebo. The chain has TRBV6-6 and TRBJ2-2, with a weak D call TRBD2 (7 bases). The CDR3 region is CASSYTRGGAGELFF. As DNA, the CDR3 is TGTGCCAGCAGTTACACCAGGGGAGGGGCCGGGGAGCTGTTTTTT.